The rows below give T cell receptor beta chains drawn from one sample of a study of shared clonotypes between healthy human individuals. The protocol was immunoSEQ multiplex PCR, while the TCRdb copy is restricted to in-frame clones and leaves out a portion. The sample records 2 million to 2.5 million clones, 93% being singletons. Sequencing used naive CD4+ T cells from PBMCs. Every receptor here comes from a man between 18 and 35 years old in good health. Some clones in this sample may be carry-over from other donors' samples. Each CDR3 is given with its conserved first and last residue. D genes are given only for firm matches. The listing skips clone size in some rows; elsewhere it reads once, few, many or a size class.

cdr3_aa cdr3_nt clone_size j_call d_call v_call
CASSLSRDNVLTF TGTGCCAGCAGCTTATCAAGGGACAACGTCCTGACTTTC - TRBJ2-6 - TRBV7-2
CASIEEASTDTQYF TGCGCCAGCATTGAAGAGGCTAGCACAGATACGCAGTATTTT - TRBJ2-3 - TRBV5-1
CATSGGRLEQFF TGTGCCACCAGCGGGGGACGATTAGAGCAGTTCTTC - TRBJ2-1 - TRBV15
CASSLEGTGGGTQYF TGCGCCAGCAGCTTGGAAGGGACGGGAGGGGGTACGCAGTATTTT - TRBJ2-3 TRBD2 TRBV5-1
CASSVADRSGETQYF TGTGCCAGCAGCGTAGCGGACCGGAGTGGAGAGACCCAGTACTTC - TRBJ2-5 - TRBV2
CASSRTSGRGETQYF TGTGCCAGTAGCCGGACTAGCGGGAGAGGTGAGACCCAGTACTTC - TRBJ2-5 TRBD2 TRBV19
CASSLSGVVGPEQYF TGTGCCAGCAGCTTAAGCGGGGTCGTGGGGCCCGAGCAGTACTTC - TRBJ2-7 TRBD2 TRBV7-2
CASSPNSGRSYEQFF TGTGCCAGCAGCCCGAACAGCGGGAGGTCCTATGAGCAGTTCTTC once TRBJ2-1 TRBD2 TRBV7-8
CATSRRQSSYEQYF TGTGCCACCAGCAGAAGGCAAAGCTCCTACGAGCAGTACTTC - TRBJ2-7 - TRBV15
CASSLRFPAGGPGTDTQYF TGTGCCAGCAGCTTAAGGTTCCCAGCGGGAGGGCCGGGCACAGATACGCAGTATTTT - TRBJ2-3 TRBD2 TRBV7-3
CASSLRQGTGGNTEAFF TGTGCCAGCAGTTTGCGACAGGGGACGGGAGGGAACACTGAAGCTTTCTTT - TRBJ1-1 TRBD1 TRBV27
CASSEGTGHGYTF TGTGCCAGCAGTGAGGGGACTGGTCATGGCTACACCTTC once TRBJ1-2 - TRBV6-1
CASSSRRGMETQYF TGTGCCAGCAGTTCTCGAAGGGGGATGGAGACCCAGTACTTC - TRBJ2-5 - TRBV27
CASSLTTVPNTEAFF TGCGCCAGCAGCTTGACAACTGTCCCTAACACTGAAGCTTTCTTT few TRBJ1-1 - TRBV5-1
CASRSNYGYTF TGTGCCAGCAGATCTAACTATGGCTACACCTTC - TRBJ1-2 - TRBV28
CASSPARSLSYEQYF TGTGCCAGCTCACCAGCAAGGTCCTTAAGCTACGAGCAGTACTTC once TRBJ2-7 - TRBV18
CASSRVGVPHTIYF TGTGCCAGCAGCCGGGTAGGGGTTCCGCACACCATATATTTT - TRBJ1-3 - TRBV28
CATSRAGTGVYEQYF TGTGCCACCAGCAGAGCGGGGACAGGGGTCTACGAGCAGTACTTC - TRBJ2-7 TRBD1 TRBV15
CASSLNRGWDGYTF TGTGCCAGCAGTTTAAATCGGGGATGGGATGGCTACACCTTC - TRBJ1-2 - TRBV28
CSVQAGGLYEQYF TGCAGCGTCCAGGCAGGGGGCCTTTACGAGCAGTACTTC - TRBJ2-7 TRBD1 TRBV29-1
CASSPRWQVFNNEQFF TGTGCCAGCAGCCCTCGTTGGCAAGTTTTTAACAATGAGCAGTTCTTC - TRBJ2-1 - TRBV11-2
CASSLGPGIGNTEAFF TGCGCCAGCAGCTTGGGACCAGGGATAGGGAACACTGAAGCTTTCTTT - TRBJ1-1 - TRBV5-1
CASSFPDRGRANGYTF TGTGCCAGCAGTTTCCCAGACAGGGGGCGGGCTAACGGCTACACCTTC - TRBJ1-2 TRBD1 TRBV28
CSVAALDRAIEAFF TGCAGCGTCGCGGCGCTGGACAGGGCAATTGAAGCTTTCTTT - TRBJ1-1 TRBD1 TRBV29-1
CASSRTNYNTGELFF TGTGCCAGCAGCCGGACAAACTACAACACCGGGGAGCTGTTTTTT - TRBJ2-2 - TRBV2
CASRDRGRSGANVLTF TGTGCCAGTAGGGACAGGGGAAGGTCCGGGGCCAACGTCCTGACTTTC - TRBJ2-6 TRBD1 TRBV19
CASRPSRGPQHF TGTGCCAGCAGGCCAAGTCGGGGGCCCCAGCATTTT few TRBJ1-5 - TRBV28
CASSLGGALSYEQYF TGCGCCAGCAGCTTGGGGGGAGCCCTATCCTACGAGCAGTACTTC once TRBJ2-7 - TRBV5-1
CASSPGTSGGNEQFF TGCGCCAGCAGCCCCGGGACTAGCGGTGGCAATGAGCAGTTCTTC once TRBJ2-1 TRBD2 TRBV5-1
CASSLTGERKNIQYF TGTGCCAGCAGTCTGACAGGGGAAAGAAAAAACATTCAGTACTTC - TRBJ2-4 TRBD1 TRBV28
CASSLTSLSGNTIYF TGTGCCAGCAGCTTAACCTCCCTCTCTGGAAACACCATATATTTT - TRBJ1-3 - TRBV11-1
CASSSPGQGAYNEQFF TGTGCCAGCAGTTCTCCCGGACAGGGGGCCTACAATGAGCAGTTCTTC - TRBJ2-1 TRBD1 TRBV6-5
CSVGADRGNTIYF TGCAGCGTGGGGGCGGACAGAGGAAACACCATATATTTT - TRBJ1-3 - TRBV29-1
CASSRGTSAAYEQYF TGTGCCAGCAGCCGCGGGACTAGCGCCGCCTACGAGCAGTACTTC - TRBJ2-7 TRBD2 TRBV7-9
CASREAGGQDTQYF TGTGCCAGCAGAGAAGCGGGAGGGCAAGATACGCAGTATTTT - TRBJ2-3 TRBD2 TRBV5-4
CASSTSGTGGGYEQYF TGTGCCAGCAGTACGTCCGGGACAGGCGGAGGATACGAGCAGTACTTC - TRBJ2-7 TRBD1 TRBV27
CASSLRTSGRNTGELFF TGCGCCAGCAGCCTCAGGACTAGCGGGAGAAACACCGGGGAGCTGTTTTTT - TRBJ2-2 TRBD2 TRBV4-1
CASSFGVPSYNEQFF TGTGCCAGCAGCTTCGGGGTTCCCTCCTACAATGAGCAGTTCTTC - TRBJ2-1 - TRBV28
CASSLGQKSNEQYF TGTGCCAGCAGCTTAGGGCAGAAATCCAACGAGCAGTACTTC - TRBJ2-7 - TRBV7-2
CASSRGTSAETQYF TGCGCCAGCAGCCGTGGGACTAGCGCGGAGACCCAGTACTTC once TRBJ2-5 TRBD2 TRBV5-1
CASSPLRTSQNEQFF TGTGCCAGCAGTCCCCTCCGGACTAGCCAAAATGAGCAGTTCTTC - TRBJ2-1 TRBD2 TRBV6-6
CASSYSGTGPYEQYF TGTGCCAGCAGTTACTCGGGGACAGGGCCCTACGAGCAGTACTTC - TRBJ2-7 TRBD1 TRBV6-6
CASGLGLAGGGADTQYF TGTGCTAGTGGTTTGGGGTTAGCGGGAGGAGGGGCAGATACGCAGTATTTT - TRBJ2-3 TRBD2 TRBV12-5
CASSVTGAERYGYTF TGTGCCAGCAGTGTCACAGGGGCAGAACGCTATGGCTACACCTTC - TRBJ1-2 TRBD1 TRBV25-1
CASSSGFYGYTF TGTGCCAGCAGTTCGGGGTTCTATGGCTACACCTTC - TRBJ1-2 - TRBV28
CASFQEGGTEAFF TGTGCCAGTTTTCAAGAAGGGGGCACTGAAGCTTTCTTT - TRBJ1-1 - TRBV18